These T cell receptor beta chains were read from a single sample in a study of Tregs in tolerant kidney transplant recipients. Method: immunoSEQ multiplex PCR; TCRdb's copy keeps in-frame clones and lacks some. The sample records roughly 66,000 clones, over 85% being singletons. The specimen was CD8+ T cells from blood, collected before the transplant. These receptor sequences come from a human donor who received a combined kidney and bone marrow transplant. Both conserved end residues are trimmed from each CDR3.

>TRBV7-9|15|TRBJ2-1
ASSYKTGTGDYNEQF
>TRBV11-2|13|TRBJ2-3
ASSLVGLAGDTQY
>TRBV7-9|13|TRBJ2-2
ASSWTGPNTGELF
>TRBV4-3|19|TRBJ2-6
ASSQEFIQVLSSSGANVLT
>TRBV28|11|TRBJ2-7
ASIDREDYEQY
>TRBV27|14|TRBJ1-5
ASRPLAGRTNQPQH
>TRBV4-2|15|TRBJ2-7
ASSQGPPGLAAYEQY
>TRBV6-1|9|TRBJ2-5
ASRREETQY
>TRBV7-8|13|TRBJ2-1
ASSLFTGTSSEQF
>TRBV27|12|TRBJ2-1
ASSGLAGFNEQF
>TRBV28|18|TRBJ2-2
ASSLSRGLAGGRGTGELF
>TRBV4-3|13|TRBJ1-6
ASTRYREGDSPLH
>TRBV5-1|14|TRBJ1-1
ASSLGWGQGGTEAF
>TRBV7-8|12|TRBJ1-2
ASSLGTGNYGYT
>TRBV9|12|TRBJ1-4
ASGQGSMDEKLF
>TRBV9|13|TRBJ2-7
ASSVGTSGAYEQY
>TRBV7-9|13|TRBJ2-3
ASSPTGGHTDTQY
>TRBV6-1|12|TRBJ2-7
ASSEAAGGYEQY
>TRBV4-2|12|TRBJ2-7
ASSPGQSSYEQY
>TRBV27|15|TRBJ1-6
ASSFIGTQSYNSPLH
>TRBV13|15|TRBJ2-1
ASSDRTSGRTYNEQF
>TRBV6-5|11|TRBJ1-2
ASRSTGRDGYT
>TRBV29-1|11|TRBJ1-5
SVGNPEGQPQH
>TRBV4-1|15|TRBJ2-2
ASSQKPAGANTGELF
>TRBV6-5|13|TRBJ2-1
ASSYSAGAYNEQF
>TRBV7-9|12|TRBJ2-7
ASSGTGGGYEQY
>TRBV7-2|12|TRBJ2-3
AVQLRGGGDTQY
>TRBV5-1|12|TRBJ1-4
ASSYDRGNEKLF
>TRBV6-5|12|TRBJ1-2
ASSYSKENYGYT
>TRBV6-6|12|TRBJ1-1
ASSYSHGQGEAF
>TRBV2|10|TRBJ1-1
ANRQTNTEAF
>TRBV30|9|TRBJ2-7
AWSYTYEQY
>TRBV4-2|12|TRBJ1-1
ASSQEGAPAKAF
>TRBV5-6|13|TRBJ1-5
ASSLEGGFNQPQH
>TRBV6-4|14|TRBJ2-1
ASSEGLAGRNNEQF
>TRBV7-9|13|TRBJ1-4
ASSLSTGRGKKLF
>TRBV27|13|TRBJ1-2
ASSLLHPLNYGYT
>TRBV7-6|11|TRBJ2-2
ASSLGRTGELF
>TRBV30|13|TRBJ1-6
AWSVGSGANSPLH
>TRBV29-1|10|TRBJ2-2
SVGTGSGELF
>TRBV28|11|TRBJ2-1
ASSLAEYNEQF
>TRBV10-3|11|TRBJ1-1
AISTAGDTEAF
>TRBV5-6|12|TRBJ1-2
ASSLVSWDFGYT
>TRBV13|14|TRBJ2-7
ASSLGMGGGAREQY
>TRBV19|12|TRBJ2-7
ASSRLESSYEQY
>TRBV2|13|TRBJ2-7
ASSLRAATAYEQY
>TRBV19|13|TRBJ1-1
ASKRGTRGDTEAF
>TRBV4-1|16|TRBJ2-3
ASSQGVFSGTPGDTQY
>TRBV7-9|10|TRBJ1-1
ASSFGEPEAF
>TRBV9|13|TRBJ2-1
ASSPSGGRVNEQF
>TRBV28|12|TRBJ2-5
ASSLLSDLETQY
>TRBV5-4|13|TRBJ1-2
ASSLESTANYGYT
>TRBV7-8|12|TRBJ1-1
ASSPMGHRGKAF
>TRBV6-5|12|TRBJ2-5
ASSYTSGSETQY
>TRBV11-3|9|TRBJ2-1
ASSLTHEQF
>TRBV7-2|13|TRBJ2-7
ASSSSAGWFYEQY
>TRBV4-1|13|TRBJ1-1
ASSQVGQGNTEAF